This record concerns one T cell receptor beta chain sequence. The data were taken from a study of OX40 agonist ivuxolimab in advanced cancers. With V trimmed by 6 bases and J by 5 bases, 4 bases remained unmatched. Germline values: CDR1 MNHEY, CDR2 SVGAGI. CDR3 length: 12 amino acids. Using immunoSEQ multiplex PCR, the repertoire was profiled, and TCRdb retains in-frame clones only, with some absent. The sample contains approximately 76,000 clones, 85% to 90% of which appear only once. This sequence was found in an adult with an advanced solid tumor such as melanoma, head and neck, liver or kidney cancer. The chain links TRBV6-5 to TRBJ2-7, with 7 nucleotides matching TRBD1. The source material was CD4+ or CD8+ T cells sorted from blood, sampled in a trial of the OX40 agonist ivuxolimab. CDR3 coding DNA: TGTGCCAGCAGCCACAGGGGCCACGAGCAGTACTTC. Protein: CASSHRGHEQYF.